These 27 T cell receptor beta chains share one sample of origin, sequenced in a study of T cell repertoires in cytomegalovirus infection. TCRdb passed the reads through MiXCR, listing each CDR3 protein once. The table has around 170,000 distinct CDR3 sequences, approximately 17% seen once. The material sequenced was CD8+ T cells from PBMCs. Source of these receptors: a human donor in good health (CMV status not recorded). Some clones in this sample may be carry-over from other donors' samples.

CDR3 nucleotide sequence: TGCGCCAGCAGCCAACCTTCGAACACCGGGGAGCTGTTTTTT. Translating it yields CASSQPSNTGELFF. V and J are TRBV4-1 and TRBJ2-2; D unclear. Germline lookup yields CDR1 MGHRA and CDR2 YSYEKL. The CDR3 runs 14 residues. With 2 bases removed from V and 0 bases from J, the gap between germline ends came to 4 bases.

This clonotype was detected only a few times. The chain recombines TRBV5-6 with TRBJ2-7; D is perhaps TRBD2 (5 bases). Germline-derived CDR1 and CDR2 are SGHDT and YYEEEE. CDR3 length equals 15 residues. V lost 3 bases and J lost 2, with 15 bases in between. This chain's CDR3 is CASSSPRGDPYEQYF. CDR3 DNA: TGTGCCAGCAGCTCGCCCCGGGGAGACCCCTACGAGCAGTACTTC.

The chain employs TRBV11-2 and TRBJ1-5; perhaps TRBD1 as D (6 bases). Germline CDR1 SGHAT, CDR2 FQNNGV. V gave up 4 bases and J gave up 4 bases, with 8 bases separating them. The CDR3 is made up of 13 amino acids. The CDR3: CASSSGTNQPQHF. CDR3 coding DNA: TGTGCCAGCAGCTCCGGGACAAATCAGCCCCAGCATTTT. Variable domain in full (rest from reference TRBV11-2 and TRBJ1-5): EAGVAQSPRYKIIEKRQSVAFWCNPISGHATLYWYQQILGQGPKLLIQFQNNGVVDDSQLPKDRFSAERLKGVDSTLKIQPAKLEDSAVYLCASSSGTNQPQHFGDGTRLSIL.

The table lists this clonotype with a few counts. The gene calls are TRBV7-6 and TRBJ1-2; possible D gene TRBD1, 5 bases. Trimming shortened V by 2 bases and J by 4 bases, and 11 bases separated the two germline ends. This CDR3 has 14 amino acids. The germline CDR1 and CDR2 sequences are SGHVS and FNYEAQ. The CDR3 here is CASSLTTDRYGYTF. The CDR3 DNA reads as TGTGCCAGCAGCTTAACGACAGACCGCTATGGCTACACCTTC.

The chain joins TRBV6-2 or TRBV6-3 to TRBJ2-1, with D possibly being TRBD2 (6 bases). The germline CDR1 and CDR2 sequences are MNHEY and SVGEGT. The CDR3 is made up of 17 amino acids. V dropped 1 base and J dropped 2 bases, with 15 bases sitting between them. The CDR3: CASSYLPGTPTYNEQFF. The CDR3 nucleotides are TGTGCCAGCAGTTACTTACCGGGGACTCCCACCTACAATGAGCAGTTCTTC.

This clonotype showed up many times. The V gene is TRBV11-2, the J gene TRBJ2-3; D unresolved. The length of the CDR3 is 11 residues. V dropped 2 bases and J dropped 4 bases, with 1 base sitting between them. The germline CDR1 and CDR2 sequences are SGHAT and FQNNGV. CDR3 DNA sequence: TGTGCCAGCAGCTTACCAGATACGCAGTATTTT. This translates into CASSLPDTQYF.

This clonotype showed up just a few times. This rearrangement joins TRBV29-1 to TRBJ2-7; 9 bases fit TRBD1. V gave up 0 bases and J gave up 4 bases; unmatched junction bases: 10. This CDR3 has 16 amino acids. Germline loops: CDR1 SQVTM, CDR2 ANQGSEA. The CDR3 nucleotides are TGCAGCGTTGAAGATCTGACAGAACAGGGGGCTTACGAGCAGTACTTC. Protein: CSVEDLTEQGAYEQYF.

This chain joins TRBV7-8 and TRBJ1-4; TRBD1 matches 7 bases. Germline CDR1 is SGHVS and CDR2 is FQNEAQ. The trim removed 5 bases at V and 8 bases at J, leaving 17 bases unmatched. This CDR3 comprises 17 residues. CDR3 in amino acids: CASSQRRQGTLFEKLFF. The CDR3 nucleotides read TGTGCCAGCAGCCAGAGGCGACAGGGAACACTTTTCGAAAAACTGTTTTTT.

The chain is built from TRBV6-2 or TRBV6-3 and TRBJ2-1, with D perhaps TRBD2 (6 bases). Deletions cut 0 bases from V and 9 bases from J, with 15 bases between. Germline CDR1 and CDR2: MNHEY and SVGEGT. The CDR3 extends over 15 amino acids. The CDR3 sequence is CASSYSKGTGGEQFF. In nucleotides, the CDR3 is TGTGCCAGCAGTTACTCGAAGGGAACCGGGGGTGAGCAGTTCTTC.

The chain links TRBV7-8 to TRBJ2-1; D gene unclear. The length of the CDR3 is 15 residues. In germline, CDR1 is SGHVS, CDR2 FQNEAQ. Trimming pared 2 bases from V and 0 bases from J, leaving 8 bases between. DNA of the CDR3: TGTGCCAGCAGCTTAACGAGATTCTCCTACAATGAGCAGTTCTTC. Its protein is CASSLTRFSYNEQFF.

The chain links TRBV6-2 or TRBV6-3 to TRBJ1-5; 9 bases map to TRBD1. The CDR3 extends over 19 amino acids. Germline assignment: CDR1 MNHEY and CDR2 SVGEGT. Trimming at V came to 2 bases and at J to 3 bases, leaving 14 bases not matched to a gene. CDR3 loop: CASSYHMGQGMENNQPQHF. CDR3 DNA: TGTGCCAGCAGTTACCATATGGGACAGGGAATGGAAAACAATCAGCCCCAGCATTTT.

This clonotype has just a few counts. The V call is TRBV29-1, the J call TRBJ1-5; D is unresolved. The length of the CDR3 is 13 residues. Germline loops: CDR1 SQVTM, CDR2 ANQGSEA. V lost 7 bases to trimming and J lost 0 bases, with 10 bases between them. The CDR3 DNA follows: TGCAGCGCCAGGACGGATAGCAATCAGCCCCAGCATTTT. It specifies CSARTDSNQPQHF.

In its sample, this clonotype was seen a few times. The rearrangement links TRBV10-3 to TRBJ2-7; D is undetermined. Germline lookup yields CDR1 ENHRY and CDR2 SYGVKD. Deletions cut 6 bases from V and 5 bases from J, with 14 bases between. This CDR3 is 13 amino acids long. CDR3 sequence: CAISEKARDEQYF. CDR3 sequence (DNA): TGTGCCATCAGCGAGAAAGCCCGCGACGAGCAGTACTTC.

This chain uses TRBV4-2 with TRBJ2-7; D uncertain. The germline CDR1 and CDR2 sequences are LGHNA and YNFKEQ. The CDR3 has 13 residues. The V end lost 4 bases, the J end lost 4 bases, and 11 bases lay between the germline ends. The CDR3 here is CASSPERVYEQYF. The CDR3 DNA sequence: TGTGCCAGCAGCCCCGAGCGAGTGTACGAGCAGTACTTC.

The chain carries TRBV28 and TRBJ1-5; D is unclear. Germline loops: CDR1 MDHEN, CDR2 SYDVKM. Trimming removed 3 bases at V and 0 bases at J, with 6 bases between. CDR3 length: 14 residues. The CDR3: CASSFLSSNQPQHF. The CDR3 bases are TGTGCCAGCAGTTTTTTAAGTAGCAATCAGCCCCAGCATTTT.

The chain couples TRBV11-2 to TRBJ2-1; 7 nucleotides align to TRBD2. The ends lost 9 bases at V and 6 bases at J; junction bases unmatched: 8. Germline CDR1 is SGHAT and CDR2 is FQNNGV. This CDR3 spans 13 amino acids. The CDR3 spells CASLTGGLNEQFF. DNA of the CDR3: TGTGCCAGTCTAACGGGGGGACTCAATGAGCAGTTCTTC.

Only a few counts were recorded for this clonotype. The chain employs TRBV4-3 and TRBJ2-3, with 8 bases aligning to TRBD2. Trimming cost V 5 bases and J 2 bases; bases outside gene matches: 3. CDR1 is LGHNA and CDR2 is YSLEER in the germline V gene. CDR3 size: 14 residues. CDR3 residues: CASSYGGVTDTQYF. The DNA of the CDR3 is TGCGCCAGCAGCTACGGGGGGGTCACAGATACGCAGTATTTT.

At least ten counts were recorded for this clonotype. The CDR3 region is CASSYSGTGREQFF. In DNA form, the CDR3 reads TGTGCCAGCAGCTATTCCGGGACAGGGAGGGAGCAGTTCTTC. The chain combines TRBV7-8 with TRBJ2-1; 9 positions agree with TRBD1. V lost 4 bases to trimming and J lost 10 bases; unmatched junction nucleotides: 8. The CDR3 is made up of 14 amino acids. Germline-derived CDR1 and CDR2 are SGHVS and FQNEAQ.

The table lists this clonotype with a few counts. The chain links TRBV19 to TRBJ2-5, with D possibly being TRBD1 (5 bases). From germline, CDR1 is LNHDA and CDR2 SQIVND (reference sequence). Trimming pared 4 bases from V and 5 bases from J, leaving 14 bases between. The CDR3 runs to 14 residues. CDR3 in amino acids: CASSRSGPRETQYF. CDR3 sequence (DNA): TGTGCCAGTAGTAGGTCAGGGCCTCGGGAGACCCAGTACTTC.

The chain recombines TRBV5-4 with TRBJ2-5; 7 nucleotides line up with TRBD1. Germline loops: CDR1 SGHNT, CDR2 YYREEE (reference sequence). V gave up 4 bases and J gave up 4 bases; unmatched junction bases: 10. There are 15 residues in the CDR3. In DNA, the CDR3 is TGTGCCAGCAGCCCGCAAGGGGGCGCGGGAGAGACCCAGTACTTC. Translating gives CASSPQGGAGETQYF.

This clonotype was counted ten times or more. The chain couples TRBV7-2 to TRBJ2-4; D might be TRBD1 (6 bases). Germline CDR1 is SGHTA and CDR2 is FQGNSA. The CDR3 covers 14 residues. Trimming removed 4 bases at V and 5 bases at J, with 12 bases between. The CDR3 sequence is CASSSGEGQNIQYF. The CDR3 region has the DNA TGTGCCAGCAGCTCAGGGGAAGGGCAAAACATTCAGTACTTC.

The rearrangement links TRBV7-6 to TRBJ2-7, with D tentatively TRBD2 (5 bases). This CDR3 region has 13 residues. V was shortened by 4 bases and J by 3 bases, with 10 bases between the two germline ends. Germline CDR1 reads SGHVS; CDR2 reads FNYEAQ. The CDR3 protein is CASSSEEGYEQYF. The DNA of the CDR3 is TGTGCCAGCAGCTCGGAAGAGGGCTACGAGCAGTACTTC.

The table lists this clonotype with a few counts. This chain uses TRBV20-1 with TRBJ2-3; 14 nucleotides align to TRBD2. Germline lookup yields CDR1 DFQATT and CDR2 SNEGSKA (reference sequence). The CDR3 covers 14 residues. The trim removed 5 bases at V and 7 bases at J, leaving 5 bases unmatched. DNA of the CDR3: TGCAGTGCTCCGAGGACTAGCGGGAGGTATACGCAGTATTTT. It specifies CSAPRTSGRYTQYF.

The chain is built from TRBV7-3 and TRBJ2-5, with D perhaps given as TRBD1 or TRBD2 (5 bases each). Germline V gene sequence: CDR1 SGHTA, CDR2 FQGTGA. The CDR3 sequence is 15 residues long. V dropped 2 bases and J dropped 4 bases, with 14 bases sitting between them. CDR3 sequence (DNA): TGTGCCAGCAGCTTATCCGGTGGGGGAGCAGAGACCCAGTACTTC. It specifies CASSLSGGGAETQYF. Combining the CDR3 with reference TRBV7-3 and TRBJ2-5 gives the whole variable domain GAGVSQTPSNKVTEKGKYVELRCDPISGHTALYWYRQSLGQGPEFLIYFQGTGAADDSGLPNDRFFAVRPEGSVSTLKIQRTERGDSAVYLCASSLSGGGAETQYFGPGTRLLVL.

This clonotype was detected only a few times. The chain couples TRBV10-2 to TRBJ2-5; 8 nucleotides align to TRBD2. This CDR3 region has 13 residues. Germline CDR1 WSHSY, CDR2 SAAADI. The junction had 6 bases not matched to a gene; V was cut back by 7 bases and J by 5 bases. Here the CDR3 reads CASTGGDIETQYF. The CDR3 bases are TGCGCCAGCACCGGGGGGGACATTGAGACCCAGTACTTC.

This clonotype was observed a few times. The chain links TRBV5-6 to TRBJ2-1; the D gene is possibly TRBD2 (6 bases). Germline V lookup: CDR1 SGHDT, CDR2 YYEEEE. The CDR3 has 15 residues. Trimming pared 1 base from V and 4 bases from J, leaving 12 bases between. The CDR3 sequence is CASSLRTTIYNEQFF. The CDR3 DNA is TGTGCCAGCAGCTTGCGGACTACCATTTACAATGAGCAGTTCTTC. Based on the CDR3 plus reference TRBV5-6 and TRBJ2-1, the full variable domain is DAGVTQSPTHLIKTRGQQVTLRCSPKSGHDTVSWYQQALGQGPQFIFQYYEEEERQRGNFPDRFSGHQFPNYSSELNVNALLLGDSALYLCASSLRTTIYNEQFFGPGTRLTVL.

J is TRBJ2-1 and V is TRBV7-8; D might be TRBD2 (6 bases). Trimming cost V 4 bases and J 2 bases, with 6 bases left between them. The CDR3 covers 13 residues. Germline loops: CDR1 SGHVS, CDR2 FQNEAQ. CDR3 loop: CASSWGAYNEQFF. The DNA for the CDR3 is TGTGCCAGCAGCTGGGGGGCCTACAATGAGCAGTTCTTC. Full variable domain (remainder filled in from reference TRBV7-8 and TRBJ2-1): GAGVSQSPRYKVAKRGQDVALRCDPISGHVSLFWYQQALGQGPEFLTYFQNEAQLDKSGLPSDRFFAERPEGSVSTLKIQRTQQEDSAVYLCASSWGAYNEQFFGPGTRLTVL.